These 8 T cell receptor beta chains originate from one sample sequenced in a study of T-cell reconstitution after alpha-beta-depleted transplantation in children (dated by TCRdb to 2016 to 2018). Library creation used PCR. Sequenced on an Illumina HiSeq 2500. To normalize quantification of the TCRbeta repertoire, the TCR libraries were built with molecular barcoding that relied on unique molecular identifiers. Clones were called with MiXCR by TCRdb after fastp trimmed the public reads at Q25, and only in-frame beta chains were retained. Every distinct CDR3 protein forms one entry, paired with its most common genes and DNA. The sample records over 550,000 distinct CDR3 sequences, 10% of which are singletons. About 4% of the sample goes to the ten largest clones. The input for sequencing was PBMCs from the stem cell graft donor, taken from the stem cell graft. These receptors came from a human donor who donated a stem cell graft to a child with acute myeloid leukemia.

This clonotype was detected many times. The chain links TRBV7-2 to TRBJ2-7; D possibly corresponds to TRBD1 (6 bases). CDR1 and CDR2 from the germline V gene are SGHTA and FQGNSA. Deletions cut 4 bases from V and 3 bases from J, with 10 bases between. The CDR3 runs 13 residues. CDR3 DNA: TGTGCCAGCAGCTGGATAGGGGGCTACGAGCAGTACTTC. Its protein product is CASSWIGGYEQYF.

J is TRBJ2-3 and V is TRBV29-1, with D possibly being TRBD2 (6 bases). Trimming took 8 bases from V and 1 from J, leaving 13 bases between them. This CDR3 has 13 residues. Germline-derived CDR1 and CDR2 are SQVTM and ANQGSEA. The CDR3 sequence is CSSSSGGTDTQYF. CDR3 bases: TGCAGCAGTTCGTCGGGAGGCACAGATACGCAGTATTTT.

This chain joins TRBV19 and TRBJ1-1; 10 nucleotides line up with TRBD1. Germline CDR1 reads LNHDA; CDR2 reads SQIVND (reference sequence). The CDR3 length is 14 residues. After removal of 6 bases from V and 5 bases from J, the junction contained 6 bases not matched to a gene. This chain's CDR3 is CASRGTGARTEAFF. CDR3 nucleotide sequence: TGTGCCAGTAGAGGGACAGGGGCGCGGACTGAAGCTTTCTTT.

This chain links TRBV10-3 with TRBJ2-7; the match to TRBD2 covers 7 bases. Losses at the gene ends were 3 bases for V and 1 base for J; bases not matched to a gene: 12. CDR1 ENHRY and CDR2 SYGVKD come from the germline V gene. CDR3 length: 17 amino acids. The DNA of the CDR3 is TGTGCCATCAGTGACCCGAGGGGAGGGAACCCTTCCTACGAGCAGTACTTC. Its protein product is CAISDPRGGNPSYEQYF.

V usage is TRBV27 and J usage is TRBJ2-1; the D gene is possibly TRBD2 (6 bases). Deletions cut 0 bases from V and 7 bases from J, with 16 bases between. This CDR3 contains 16 residues. CDR1 MNHEY and CDR2 SMNVEV come from the germline V gene (reference sequence). As DNA, the CDR3 is TGTGCCAGCAGTTTATCGGGGGACTCTCCACCTAATGAGCAGTTCTTC. This gives the protein CASSLSGDSPPNEQFF.

The rearrangement joins TRBV7-9 to TRBJ1-5; D is uncertain. The CDR3 length is 16 residues. Trimming removed 1 base from V and 3 bases from J, with 13 bases in between. Germline lookup yields CDR1 SEHNR and CDR2 FQNEAQ (reference sequence). CDR3 DNA sequence: TGTGCCAGCAGCTTAGGGGCAGGAGGACCCAATCAGCCCCAGCATTTT. Translation gives CASSLGAGGPNQPQHF.

The chain couples TRBV6-5 to TRBJ2-1; 8 nucleotides align to TRBD2. CDR3 length equals 17 residues. Trimming at V came to 2 bases and at J to 0 bases, leaving 6 bases not matched to a gene. CDR1 and CDR2 from the germline V gene are MNHEY and SVGAGI. Written as DNA, the CDR3 is TGTGCCAGCAGTTACAATCGGGAGGGGCGCTCCTACAATGAGCAGTTCTTC. It translates to CASSYNREGRSYNEQFF.

This clonotype was detected only a few times. The chain has TRBV11-2 and TRBJ2-6; no reliable D call. Germline V gene sequence: CDR1 SGHAT, CDR2 FQNNGV. The length of the CDR3 is 17 residues. The V gene lost 0 bases and the J gene lost 2 bases, with 11 bases spanning the gap. The CDR3 protein is CASSLEGRLAGANVLTF. The CDR3 DNA reads TGTGCCAGCAGCTTAGAAGGGCGACTTGCTGGGGCCAACGTCCTGACTTTC.